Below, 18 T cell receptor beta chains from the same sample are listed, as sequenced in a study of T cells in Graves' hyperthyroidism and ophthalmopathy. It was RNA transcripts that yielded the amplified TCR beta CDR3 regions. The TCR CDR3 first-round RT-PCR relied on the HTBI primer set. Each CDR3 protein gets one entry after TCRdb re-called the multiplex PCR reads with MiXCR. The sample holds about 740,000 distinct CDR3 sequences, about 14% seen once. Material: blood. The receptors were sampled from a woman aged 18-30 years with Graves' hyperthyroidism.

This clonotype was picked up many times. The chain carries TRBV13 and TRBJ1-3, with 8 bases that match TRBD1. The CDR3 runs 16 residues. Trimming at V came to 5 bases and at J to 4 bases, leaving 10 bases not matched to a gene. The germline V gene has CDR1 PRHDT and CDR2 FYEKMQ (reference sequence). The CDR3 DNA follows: TGTGCCAGCAGCCCGCGCCGCACAGGGGGAGGAAACACCATATATTTT. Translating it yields CASSPRRTGGGNTIYF.

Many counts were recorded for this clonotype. CDR3 residues: CASSPRQVGKNIQYF. The CDR3 nucleotides read TGTGCCAGCAGCCCAAGACAGGTCGGCAAAAACATTCAGTACTTC. This chain uses TRBV11-2 with TRBJ2-4; perhaps TRBD1 as D (6 bases). This CDR3 has 15 amino acids. In germline, CDR1 is SGHAT, CDR2 FQNNGV. V lost 5 bases, J lost 3 bases, and 14 bases lay in between.

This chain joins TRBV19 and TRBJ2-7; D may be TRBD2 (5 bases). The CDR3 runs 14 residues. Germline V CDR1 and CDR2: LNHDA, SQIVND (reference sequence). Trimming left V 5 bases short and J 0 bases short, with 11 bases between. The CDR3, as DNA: TGTGCCAGTAGTGCCGGGATCTACTCCTACGAGCAGTACTTC. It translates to CASSAGIYSYEQYF.

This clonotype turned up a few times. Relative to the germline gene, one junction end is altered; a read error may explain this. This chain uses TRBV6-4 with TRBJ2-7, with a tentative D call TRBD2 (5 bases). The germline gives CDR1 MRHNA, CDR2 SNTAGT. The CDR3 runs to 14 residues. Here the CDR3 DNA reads TGTGCCAGCAGTTACTCAACGGGAACCTACGAGCAGTACTTC. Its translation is CASSYSTGTYEQYF.

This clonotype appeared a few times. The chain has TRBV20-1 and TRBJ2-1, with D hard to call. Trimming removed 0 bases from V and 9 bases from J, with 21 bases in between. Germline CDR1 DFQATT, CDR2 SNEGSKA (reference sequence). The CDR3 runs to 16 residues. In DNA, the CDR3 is TGCAGTGCTAGAGATGGTTTGAGTGGGCTGGGGATTGAGCAGTTCTTC. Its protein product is CSARDGLSGLGIEQFF.

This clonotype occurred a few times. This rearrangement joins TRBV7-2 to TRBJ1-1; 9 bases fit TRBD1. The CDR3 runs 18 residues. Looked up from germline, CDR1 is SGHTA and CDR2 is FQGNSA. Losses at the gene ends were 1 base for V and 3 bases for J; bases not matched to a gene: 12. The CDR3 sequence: CASSLVTGGERGYTEAFF. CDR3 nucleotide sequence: TGTGCCAGCAGCTTAGTAACAGGGGGCGAGAGAGGGTACACTGAAGCTTTCTTT.

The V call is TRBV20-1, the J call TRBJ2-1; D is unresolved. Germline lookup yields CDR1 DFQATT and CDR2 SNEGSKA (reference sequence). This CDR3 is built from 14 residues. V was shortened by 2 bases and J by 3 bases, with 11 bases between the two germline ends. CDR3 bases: TGCAGTGCTAGATCCGACCTCAACTACAATGAGCAGTTCTTC. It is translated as CSARSDLNYNEQFF.

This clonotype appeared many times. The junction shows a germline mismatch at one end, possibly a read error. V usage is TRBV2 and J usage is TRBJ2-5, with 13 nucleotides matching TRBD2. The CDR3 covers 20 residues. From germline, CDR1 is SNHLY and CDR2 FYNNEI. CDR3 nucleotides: TGTGCCAGTAGTGGTGTCGCCAGGACTAGCGGGAGAGTGGGCCGAGAGACCCAGTACTTC. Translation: CASSGVARTSGRVGRETQYF. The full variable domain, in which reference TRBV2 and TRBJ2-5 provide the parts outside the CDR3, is EPEVTQTPSHQVTQMGQEVILRCVPISNHLYFYWYRQILGQKVEFLVSFYNNEISEKSEIFDDQFSVERPDGSNFTLKIRSTKLEDSAMYFCASSGVARTSGRVGRETQYFGPGTRLLVL.

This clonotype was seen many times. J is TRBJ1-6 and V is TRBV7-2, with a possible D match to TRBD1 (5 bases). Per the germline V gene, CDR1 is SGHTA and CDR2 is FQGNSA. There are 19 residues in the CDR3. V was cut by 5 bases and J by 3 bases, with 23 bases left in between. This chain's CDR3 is CASSAHAGGDRFYNSPLHF. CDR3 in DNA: TGTGCCAGCAGCGCACACGCCGGGGGGGACCGATTCTATAATTCACCCCTCCACTTT.

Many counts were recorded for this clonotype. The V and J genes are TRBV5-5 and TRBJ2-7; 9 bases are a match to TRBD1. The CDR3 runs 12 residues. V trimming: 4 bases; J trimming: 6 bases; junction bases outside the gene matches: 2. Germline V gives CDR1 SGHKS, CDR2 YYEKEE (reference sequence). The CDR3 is CASSRTGAEQYF. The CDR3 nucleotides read TGTGCCAGCAGCAGGACAGGGGCCGAGCAGTACTTC.

Written as DNA, the CDR3 is TGTGCCATCAGTGAGCGCGAGGGGGCGGGAATTTACAATGAGCAGTTCTTC. Its protein product is CAISEREGAGIYNEQFF. The gene calls are TRBV10-3 and TRBJ2-1, with a tentative D call TRBD1 (7 bases). The V end was cut by 2 bases, the J end by 4 bases, with 18 bases between. The CDR3 is made up of 17 amino acids. CDR1 ENHRY and CDR2 SYGVKD come from the germline V gene.

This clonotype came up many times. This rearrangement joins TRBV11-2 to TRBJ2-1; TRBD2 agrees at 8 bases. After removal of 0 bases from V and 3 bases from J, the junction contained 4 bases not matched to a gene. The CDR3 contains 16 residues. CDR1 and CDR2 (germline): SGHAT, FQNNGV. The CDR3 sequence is CASSLEVAGIYNEQFF. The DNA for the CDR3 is TGTGCCAGCAGCTTAGAGGTAGCGGGGATCTACAATGAGCAGTTCTTC.

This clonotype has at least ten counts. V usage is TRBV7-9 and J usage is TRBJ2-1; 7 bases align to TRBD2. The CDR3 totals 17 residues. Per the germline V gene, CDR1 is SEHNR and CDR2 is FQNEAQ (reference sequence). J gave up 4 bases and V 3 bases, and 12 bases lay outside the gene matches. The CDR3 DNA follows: TGTGCCAGCAGCTTTTCCTGGGGGAGGGAAAGGTACAATGAGCAGTTCTTC. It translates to CASSFSWGRERYNEQFF.

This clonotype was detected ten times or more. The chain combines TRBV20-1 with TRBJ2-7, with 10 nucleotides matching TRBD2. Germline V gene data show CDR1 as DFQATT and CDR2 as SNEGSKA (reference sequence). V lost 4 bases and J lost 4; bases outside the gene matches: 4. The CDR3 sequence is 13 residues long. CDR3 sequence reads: CSANLAGVYEQYF. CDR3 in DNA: TGCAGTGCTAACCTAGCGGGAGTTTACGAGCAGTACTTC.

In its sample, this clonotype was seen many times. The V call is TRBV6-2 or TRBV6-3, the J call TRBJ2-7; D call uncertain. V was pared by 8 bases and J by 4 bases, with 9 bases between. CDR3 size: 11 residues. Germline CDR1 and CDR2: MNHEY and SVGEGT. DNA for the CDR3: TGTGCCAGCGCTGGAGTGTACGAGCAGTACTTC. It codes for CASAGVYEQYF.

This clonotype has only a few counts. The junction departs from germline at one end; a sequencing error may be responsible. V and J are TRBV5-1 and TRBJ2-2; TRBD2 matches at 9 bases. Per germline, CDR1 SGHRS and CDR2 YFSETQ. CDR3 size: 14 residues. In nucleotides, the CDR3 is TGCGCCGGCAGACTAGCGGTGAACACCGGGGAGCTGTTTTTT. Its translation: CAGRLAVNTGELFF.

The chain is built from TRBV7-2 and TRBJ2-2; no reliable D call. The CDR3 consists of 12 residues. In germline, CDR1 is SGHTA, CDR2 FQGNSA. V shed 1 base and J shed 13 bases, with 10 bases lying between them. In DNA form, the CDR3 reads TGTGCCAGCAGCTTAGAAGGGATCCGGCTGTTTTTT. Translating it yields CASSLEGIRLFF.

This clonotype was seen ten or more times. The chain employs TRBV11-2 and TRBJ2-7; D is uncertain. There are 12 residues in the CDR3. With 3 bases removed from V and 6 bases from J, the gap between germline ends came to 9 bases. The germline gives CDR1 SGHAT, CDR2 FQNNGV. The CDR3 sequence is CASSFGWPEQYF. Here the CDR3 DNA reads TGTGCCAGCAGCTTTGGTTGGCCCGAGCAGTACTTC.